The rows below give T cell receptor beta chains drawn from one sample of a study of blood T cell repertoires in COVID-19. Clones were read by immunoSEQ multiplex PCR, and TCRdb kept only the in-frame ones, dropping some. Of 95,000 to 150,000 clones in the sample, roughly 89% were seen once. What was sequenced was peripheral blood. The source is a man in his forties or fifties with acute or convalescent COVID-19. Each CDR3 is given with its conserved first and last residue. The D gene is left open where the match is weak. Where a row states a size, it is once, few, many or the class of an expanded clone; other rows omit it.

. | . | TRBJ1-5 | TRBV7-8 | CASSLRRNSNQPQHF | TGTGCCAGCAGCTTAAGGAGGAATAGCAATCAGCCCCAGCATTTT
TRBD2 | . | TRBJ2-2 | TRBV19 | CASSIVLTSGRNTGELFF | TGTGCCAGTAGTATAGTGCTCACTAGCGGGAGGAACACCGGGGAGCTGTTTTTT
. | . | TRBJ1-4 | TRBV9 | CASSVQGAINEKLFF | TGTGCCAGCAGCGTACAGGGCGCTATTAATGAAAAACTGTTTTTT
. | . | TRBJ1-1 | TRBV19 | CASSIELNTEAFF | TGTGCCAGTAGTATCGAGTTGAACACTGAAGCTTTCTTT
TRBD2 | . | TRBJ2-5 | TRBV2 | CASSDPSGGAETQYF | TGTGCCAGCAGTGACCCTAGCGGGGGGGCGGAGACCCAGTACTTC
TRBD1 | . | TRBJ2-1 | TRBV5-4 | CASSSPGSTGGDYNEQFF | TGTGCCAGCAGTTCCCCCGGATCGACAGGGGGGGACTACAATGAGCAGTTCTTC
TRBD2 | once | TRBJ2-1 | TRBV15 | CATSRRLAGSYNEQFF | TGTGCCACCAGCCGTAGACTAGCGGGCTCCTACAATGAGCAGTTCTTC
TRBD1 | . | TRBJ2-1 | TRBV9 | CASSLDPPGQNVNEQFF | TGTGCCAGCAGCCTAGATCCTCCGGGACAGAATGTTAATGAGCAGTTCTTC
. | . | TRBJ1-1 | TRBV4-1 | CASRPGGLGTEAFF | TGCGCCAGCAGACCAGGTGGATTGGGCACTGAAGCTTTCTTT
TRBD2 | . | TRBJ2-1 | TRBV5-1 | CASSLEGLEYNEQFF | TGCGCCAGCAGCTTGGAGGGACTAGAATACAATGAGCAGTTCTTC
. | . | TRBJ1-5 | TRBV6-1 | CASSEGAGLNQPQHF | TGTGCCAGCAGTGAGGGTGCAGGGCTTAATCAGCCCCAGCATTTT
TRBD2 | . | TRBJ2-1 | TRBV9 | CASSVVAGSSYNEQFF | TGTGCCAGCAGCGTAGTAGCGGGTAGCTCCTACAATGAGCAGTTCTTC
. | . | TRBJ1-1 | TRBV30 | CAWRTGMNTEAFF | TGTGCCTGGAGGACGGGTATGAACACTGAAGCTTTCTTT
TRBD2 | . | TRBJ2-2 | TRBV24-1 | CATSPGTSFTGELFF | TGTGCCACCAGTCCCGGGACTAGCTTCACCGGGGAGCTGTTTTTT
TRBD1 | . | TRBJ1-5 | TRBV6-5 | CASSSGGIDQPQHF | TGTGCCAGCAGTTCAGGGGGTATCGATCAGCCCCAGCATTTT
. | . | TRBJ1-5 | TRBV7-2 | CASSLWSDNQPQHF | TGTGCCAGCAGCTTATGGTCAGACAATCAGCCCCAGCATTTT
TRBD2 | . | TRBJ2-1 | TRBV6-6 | CASSPSSGGQKGNEQFF | TGTGCCAGCAGTCCCTCTAGCGGGGGCCAAAAAGGAAATGAGCAGTTCTTC
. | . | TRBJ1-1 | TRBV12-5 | CASGLQGRVGTEAFF | TGTGCTAGTGGTTTGCAGGGGCGAGTAGGTACTGAAGCTTTCTTT
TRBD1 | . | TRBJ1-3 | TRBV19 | CASSKGTGDIGNTIYF | TGTGCCAGTAGTAAGGGGACAGGGGATATTGGAAACACCATATATTTT
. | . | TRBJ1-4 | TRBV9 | CASSAYGSANEKLFF | TGTGCCAGCAGCGCCTACGGTAGTGCTAATGAAAAACTGTTTTTT
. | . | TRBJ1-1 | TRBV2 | CASKRTDQMNTEAFF | TGTGCCAGCAAAAGGACAGACCAAATGAACACTGAAGCTTTCTTT
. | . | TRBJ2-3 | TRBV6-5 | CASSLRRPTDTQYF | TGTGCCAGCTCCTTGAGGAGACCCACAGATACGCAGTATTTT
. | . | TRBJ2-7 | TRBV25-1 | CASSGSVSYEQYF | TGTGCCAGCAGTGGCAGCGTCTCCTACGAGCAGTACTTC
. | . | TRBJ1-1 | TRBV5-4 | CASDSGTSNANTEAFF | TGTGCCAGCGACTCCGGGACATCCAATGCGAACACTGAAGCTTTCTTT
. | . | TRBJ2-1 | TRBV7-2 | CASSLRLDGYNEQFF | TGTGCCAGCAGCCTCCGACTAGATGGCTACAATGAGCAGTTCTTC
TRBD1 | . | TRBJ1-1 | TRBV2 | CASSERDRGTGDEAFF | TGTGCCAGCAGTGAACGGGACAGGGGAACGGGTGATGAAGCTTTCTTT